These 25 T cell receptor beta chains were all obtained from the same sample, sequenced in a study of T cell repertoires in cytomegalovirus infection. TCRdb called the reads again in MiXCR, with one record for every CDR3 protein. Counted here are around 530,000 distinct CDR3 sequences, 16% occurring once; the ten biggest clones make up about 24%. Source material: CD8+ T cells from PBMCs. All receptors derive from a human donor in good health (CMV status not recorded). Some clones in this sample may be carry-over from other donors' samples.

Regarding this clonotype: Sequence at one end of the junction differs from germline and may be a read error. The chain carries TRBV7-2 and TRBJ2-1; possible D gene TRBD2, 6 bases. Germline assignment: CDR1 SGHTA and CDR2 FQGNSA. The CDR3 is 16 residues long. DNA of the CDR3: TGTGCAAGCAGCCTATGGGTAACGGGAGAGTCTAATGATCAGTTCTTC. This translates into CASSLWVTGESNDQFF.

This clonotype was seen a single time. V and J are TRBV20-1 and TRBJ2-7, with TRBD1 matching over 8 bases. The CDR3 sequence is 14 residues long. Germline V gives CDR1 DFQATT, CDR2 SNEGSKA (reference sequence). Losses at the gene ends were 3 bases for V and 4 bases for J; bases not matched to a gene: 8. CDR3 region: CSASPGQGVYEQYF. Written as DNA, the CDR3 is TGCAGTGCTAGCCCCGGACAGGGTGTGTACGAGCAGTACTTC.

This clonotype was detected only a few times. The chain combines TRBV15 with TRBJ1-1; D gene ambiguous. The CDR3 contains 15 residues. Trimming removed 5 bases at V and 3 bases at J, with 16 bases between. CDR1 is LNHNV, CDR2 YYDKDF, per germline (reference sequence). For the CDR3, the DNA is TGTGCCACCAGCTTACCCCCAGGATCTTACACTGAAGCTTTCTTT. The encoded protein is CATSLPPGSYTEAFF.

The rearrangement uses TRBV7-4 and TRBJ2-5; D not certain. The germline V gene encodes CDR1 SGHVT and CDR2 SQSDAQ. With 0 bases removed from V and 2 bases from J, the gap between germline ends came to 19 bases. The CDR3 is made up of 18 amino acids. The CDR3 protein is CASSLAKGWVGLQETQYF. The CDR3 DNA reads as TGTGCCAGCAGCTTAGCCAAAGGTTGGGTTGGGTTACAAGAGACCCAGTACTTC.

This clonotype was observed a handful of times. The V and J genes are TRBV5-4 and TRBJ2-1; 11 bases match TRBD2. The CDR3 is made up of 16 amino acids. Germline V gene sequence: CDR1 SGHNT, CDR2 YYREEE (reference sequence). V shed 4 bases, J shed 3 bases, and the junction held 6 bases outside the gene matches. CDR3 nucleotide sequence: TGTGCCAGCAGCCCGAAACTAGCGGGAGTCTACAATGAGCAGTTCTTC. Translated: CASSPKLAGVYNEQFF.

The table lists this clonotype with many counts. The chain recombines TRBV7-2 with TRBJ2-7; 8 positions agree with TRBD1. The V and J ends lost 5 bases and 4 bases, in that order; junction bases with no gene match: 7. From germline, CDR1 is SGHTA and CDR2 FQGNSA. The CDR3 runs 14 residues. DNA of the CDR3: TGTGCCAGCAGCCCCCAGGGGGCGGATTACGAGCAGTACTTC. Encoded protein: CASSPQGADYEQYF. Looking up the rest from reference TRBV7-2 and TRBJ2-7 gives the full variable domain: GAGVSQSPSNKVTEKGKDVELRCDPISGHTALYWYRQSLGQGLEFLIYFQGNSAPDKSGLPSDRFSAERTGGSVSTLTIQRTQQEDSAVYLCASSPQGADYEQYFGPGTRLTVT.

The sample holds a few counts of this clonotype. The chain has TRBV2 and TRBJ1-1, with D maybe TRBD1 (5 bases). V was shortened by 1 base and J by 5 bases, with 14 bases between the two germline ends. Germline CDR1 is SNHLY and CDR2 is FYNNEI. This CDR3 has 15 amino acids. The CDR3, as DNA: TGTGCCAGCAGTGAAGTGGGGGTCGTGGGGACTGAAGCTTTCTTT. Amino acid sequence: CASSEVGVVGTEAFF.

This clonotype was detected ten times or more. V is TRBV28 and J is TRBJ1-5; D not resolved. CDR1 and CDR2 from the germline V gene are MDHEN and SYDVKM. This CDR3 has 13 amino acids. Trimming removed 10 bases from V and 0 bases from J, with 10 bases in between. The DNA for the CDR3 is TGTGCCACCGACATCTATAGCAATCAGCCCCAGCATTTT. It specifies CATDIYSNQPQHF.

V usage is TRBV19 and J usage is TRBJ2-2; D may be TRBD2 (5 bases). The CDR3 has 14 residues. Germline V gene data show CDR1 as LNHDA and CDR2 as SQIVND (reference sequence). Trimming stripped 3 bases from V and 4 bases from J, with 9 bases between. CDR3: CASSIMGSTGELFF. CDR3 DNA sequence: TGTGCCAGTAGTATTATGGGGAGCACCGGGGAGCTGTTTTTT.

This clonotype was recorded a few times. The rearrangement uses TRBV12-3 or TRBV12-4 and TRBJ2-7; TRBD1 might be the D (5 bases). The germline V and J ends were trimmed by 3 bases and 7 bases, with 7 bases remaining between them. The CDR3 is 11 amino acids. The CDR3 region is CASSLRQEQYF. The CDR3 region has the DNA TGTGCCAGCAGTTTGAGACAGGAGCAGTACTTC.

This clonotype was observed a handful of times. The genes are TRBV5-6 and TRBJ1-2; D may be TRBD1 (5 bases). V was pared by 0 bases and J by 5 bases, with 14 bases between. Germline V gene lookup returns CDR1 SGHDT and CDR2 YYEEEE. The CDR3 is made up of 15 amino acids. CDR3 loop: CASSLAGGDWYGYTF. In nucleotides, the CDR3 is TGTGCCAGCAGCTTGGCCGGGGGTGATTGGTATGGCTACACCTTC.

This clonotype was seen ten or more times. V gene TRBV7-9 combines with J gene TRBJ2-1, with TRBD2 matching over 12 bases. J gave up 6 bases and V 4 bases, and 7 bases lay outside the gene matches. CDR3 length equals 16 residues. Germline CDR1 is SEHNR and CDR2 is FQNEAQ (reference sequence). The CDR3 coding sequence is TGTGCCAGCAGCTCCCCTGAGACTAGCGGGGGCAATGAGCAGTTCTTC. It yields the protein CASSSPETSGGNEQFF.

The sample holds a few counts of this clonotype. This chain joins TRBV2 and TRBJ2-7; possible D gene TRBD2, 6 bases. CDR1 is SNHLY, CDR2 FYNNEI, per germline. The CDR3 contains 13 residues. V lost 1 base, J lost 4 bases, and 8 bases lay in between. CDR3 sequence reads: CASSEVTRYEQYF. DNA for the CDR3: TGTGCCAGCAGTGAAGTGACTAGGTACGAGCAGTACTTC.

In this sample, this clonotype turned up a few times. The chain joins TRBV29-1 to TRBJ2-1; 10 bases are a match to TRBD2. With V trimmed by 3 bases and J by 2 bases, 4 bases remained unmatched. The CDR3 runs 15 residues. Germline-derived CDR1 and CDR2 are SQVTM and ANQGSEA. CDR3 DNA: TGCAGCGTTGAGTGGACTAGCGGAACCTACAATGAGCAGTTCTTC. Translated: CSVEWTSGTYNEQFF.

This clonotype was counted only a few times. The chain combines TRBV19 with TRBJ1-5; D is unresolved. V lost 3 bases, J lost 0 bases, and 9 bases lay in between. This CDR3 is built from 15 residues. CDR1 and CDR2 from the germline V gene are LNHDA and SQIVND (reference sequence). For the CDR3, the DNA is TGTGCCAGTAGTATTGATGATCCTAGCAATCAGCCCCAGCATTTT. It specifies CASSIDDPSNQPQHF.

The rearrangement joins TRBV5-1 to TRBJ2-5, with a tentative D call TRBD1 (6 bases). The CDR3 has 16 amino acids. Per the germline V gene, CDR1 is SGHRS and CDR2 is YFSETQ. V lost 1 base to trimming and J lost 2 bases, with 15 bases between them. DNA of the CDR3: TGCGCCAGCAGCTTGATGGCAGGGGATATACAAGAGACCCAGTACTTC. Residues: CASSLMAGDIQETQYF.

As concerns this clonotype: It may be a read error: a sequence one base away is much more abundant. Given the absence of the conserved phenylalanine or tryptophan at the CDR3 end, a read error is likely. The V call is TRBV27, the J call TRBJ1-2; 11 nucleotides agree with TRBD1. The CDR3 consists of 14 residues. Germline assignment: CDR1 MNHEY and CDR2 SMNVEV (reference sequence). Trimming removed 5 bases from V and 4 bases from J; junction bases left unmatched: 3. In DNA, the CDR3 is TGTGCCAGCAGTGCAGGGACAGGGGGCTATGGCTACACCTAC. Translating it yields CASSAGTGGYGYTY.

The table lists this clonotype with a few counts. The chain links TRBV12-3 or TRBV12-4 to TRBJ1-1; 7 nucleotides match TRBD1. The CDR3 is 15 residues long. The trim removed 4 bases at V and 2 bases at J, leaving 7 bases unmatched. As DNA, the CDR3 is TGTGCCAGCAGTTGGGGCAGGGGGACCAACACTGAAGCTTTCTTT. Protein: CASSWGRGTNTEAFF.

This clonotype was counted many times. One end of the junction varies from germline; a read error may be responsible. Written as DNA, the CDR3 is TGTGCTAGCAGCCAAACGGTCGGGTCCTCTGATACGCAGTATTTT. It yields the protein CASSQTVGSSDTQYF. The V and J genes are TRBV7-7 and TRBJ2-3; unclear D gene. Germline assignment: CDR1 SSHAT and CDR2 FNYEAQ (reference sequence). CDR3 length: 15 amino acids. The variable domain in full, completed from reference TRBV7-7 and TRBJ2-3, reads GAGVSQSPRYKVTKRGQDVTLRCDPISSHATLYWYQQALGQGPEFLTYFNYEAQPDKSGLPSDRFSAERPEGSISTLTIQRTEQRDSAMYRCASSQTVGSSDTQYFGPGTRLTVL.

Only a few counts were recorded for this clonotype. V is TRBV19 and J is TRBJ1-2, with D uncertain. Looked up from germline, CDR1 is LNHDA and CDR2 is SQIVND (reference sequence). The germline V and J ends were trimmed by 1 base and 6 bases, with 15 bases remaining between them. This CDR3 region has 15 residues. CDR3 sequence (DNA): TGTGCCAGTAGTATAGGTCCGGACCTTGGGGATGGCTACACCTTC. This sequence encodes CASSIGPDLGDGYTF.

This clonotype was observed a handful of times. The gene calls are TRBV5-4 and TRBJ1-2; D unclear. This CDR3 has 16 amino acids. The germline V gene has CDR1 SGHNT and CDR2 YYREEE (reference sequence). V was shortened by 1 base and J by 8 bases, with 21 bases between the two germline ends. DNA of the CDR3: TGTGCCAGCAGCTTGTTTGCGGCAGAGGGAGGTAGGGGCTACACCTTC. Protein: CASSLFAAEGGRGYTF.

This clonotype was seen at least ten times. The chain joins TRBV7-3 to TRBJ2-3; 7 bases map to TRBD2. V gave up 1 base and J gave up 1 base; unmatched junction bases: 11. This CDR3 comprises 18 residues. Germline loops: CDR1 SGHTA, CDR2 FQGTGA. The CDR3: CASSLNTGTKEGTDTQYF. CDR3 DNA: TGTGCCAGCAGCTTAAATACTGGGACTAAGGAGGGCACAGATACGCAGTATTTT.

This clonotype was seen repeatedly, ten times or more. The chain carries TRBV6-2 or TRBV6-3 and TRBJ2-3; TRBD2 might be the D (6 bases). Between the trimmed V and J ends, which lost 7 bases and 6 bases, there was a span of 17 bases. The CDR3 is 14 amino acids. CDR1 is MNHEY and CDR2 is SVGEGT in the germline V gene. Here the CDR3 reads CASTSGGVVDTQYF. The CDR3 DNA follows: TGTGCCAGCACCTCCGGCGGGGTTGTTGATACGCAGTATTTT.

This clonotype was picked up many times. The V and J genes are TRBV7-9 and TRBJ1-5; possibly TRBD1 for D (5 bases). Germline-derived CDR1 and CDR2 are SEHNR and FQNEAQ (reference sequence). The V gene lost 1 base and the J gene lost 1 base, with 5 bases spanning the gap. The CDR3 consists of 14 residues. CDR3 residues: CASSLEGSNQPQHF. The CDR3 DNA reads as TGTGCCAGCAGCTTAGAGGGGAGCAATCAGCCCCAGCATTTT.

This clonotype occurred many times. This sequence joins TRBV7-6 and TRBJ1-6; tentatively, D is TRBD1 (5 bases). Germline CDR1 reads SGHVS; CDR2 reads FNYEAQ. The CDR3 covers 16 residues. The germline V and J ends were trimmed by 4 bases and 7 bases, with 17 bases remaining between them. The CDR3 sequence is CASSSPRGQPNSPLHF. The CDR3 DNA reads TGTGCCAGCAGCTCCCCCCGAGGACAACCGAATTCACCCCTCCACTTT.